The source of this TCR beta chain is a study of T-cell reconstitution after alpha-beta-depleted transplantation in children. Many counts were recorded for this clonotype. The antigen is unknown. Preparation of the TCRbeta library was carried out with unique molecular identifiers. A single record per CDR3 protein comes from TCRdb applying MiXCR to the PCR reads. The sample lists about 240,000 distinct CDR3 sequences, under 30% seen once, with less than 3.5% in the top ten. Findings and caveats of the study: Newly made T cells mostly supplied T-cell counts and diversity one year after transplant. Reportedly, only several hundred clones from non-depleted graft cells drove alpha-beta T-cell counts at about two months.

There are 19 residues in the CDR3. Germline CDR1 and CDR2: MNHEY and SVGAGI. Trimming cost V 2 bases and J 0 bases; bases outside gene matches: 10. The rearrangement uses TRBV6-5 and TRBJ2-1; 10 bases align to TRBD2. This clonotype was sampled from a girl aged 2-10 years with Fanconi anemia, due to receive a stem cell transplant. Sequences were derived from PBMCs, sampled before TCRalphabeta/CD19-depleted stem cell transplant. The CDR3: CASSYSPSGRFSSYNEQFF. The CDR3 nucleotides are TGTGCCAGCAGTTACAGCCCTAGCGGGAGATTTAGCTCCTACAATGAGCAGTTCTTC.